This T cell receptor beta chain was retrieved from a study of blood T cell repertoires in COVID-19. In the original workflow: The assay estimated nucleated cells by amplifying reference gene primers. The table came from immunoSEQ multiplex PCR; TCRdb's copy has only in-frame clones and leaves some out. Clonal size and the V and J genes are those of that table, whereas D and trimming came from the DNA. The data contain about 69,000 clones, roughly 80% of them singletons. V lost 5 bases, J lost 11 bases, and 21 bases lay in between. The CDR3 is 15 residues long. CDR1 is SGHVS, CDR2 FQNEAQ, per germline.

The sequencing sample was made of peripheral blood. The receptor was isolated from a man in his 60s with acute or convalescent COVID-19. V is TRBV7-8 and J is TRBJ1-4, with D maybe TRBD1 (6 bases). The CDR3 DNA reads as TGTGCCAGCAGCCATAGACAGGAAGGGGCCCGGAAACTGTTTTTT. Protein sequence: CASSHRQEGARKLFF.